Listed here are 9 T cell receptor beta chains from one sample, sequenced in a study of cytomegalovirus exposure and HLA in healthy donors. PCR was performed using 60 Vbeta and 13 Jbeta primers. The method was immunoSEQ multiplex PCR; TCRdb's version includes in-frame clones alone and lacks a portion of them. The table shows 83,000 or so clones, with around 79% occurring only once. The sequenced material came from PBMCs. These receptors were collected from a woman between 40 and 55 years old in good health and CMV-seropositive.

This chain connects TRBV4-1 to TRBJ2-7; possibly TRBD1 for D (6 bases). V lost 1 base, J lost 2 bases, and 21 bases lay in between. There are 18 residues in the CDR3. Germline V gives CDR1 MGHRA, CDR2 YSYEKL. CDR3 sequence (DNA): TGCGCCAGCAGCCAAGTCCATATTATCGACAGGCCCCCCTACGAGCAGTACTTC. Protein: CASSQVHIIDRPPYEQYF.

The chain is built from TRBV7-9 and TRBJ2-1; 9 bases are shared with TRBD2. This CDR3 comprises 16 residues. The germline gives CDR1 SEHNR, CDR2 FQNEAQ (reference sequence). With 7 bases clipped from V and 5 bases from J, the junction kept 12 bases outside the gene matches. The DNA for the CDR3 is TGTGCCAGCACTATCGGGGGCGGGAGGGCCGACAATGAGCAGTTCTTC. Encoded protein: CASTIGGGRADNEQFF.

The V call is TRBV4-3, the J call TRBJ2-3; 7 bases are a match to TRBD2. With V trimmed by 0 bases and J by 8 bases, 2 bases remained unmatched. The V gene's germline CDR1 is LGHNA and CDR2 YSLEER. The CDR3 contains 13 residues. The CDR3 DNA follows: TGCGCCAGCAGCCAAGAGGCGGGAGTTACGCAGTATTTT. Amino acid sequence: CASSQEAGVTQYF.

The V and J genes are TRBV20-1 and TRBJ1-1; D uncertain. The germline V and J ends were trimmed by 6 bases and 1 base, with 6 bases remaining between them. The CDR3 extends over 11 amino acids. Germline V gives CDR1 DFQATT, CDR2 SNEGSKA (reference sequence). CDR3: CSATTNTEAFF. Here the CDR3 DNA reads TGCAGTGCAACTACGAACACTGAAGCTTTCTTT.

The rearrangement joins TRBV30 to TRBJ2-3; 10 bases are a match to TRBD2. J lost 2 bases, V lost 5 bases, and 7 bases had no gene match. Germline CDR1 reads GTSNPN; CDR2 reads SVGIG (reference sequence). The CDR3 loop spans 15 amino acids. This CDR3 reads CAWGYGLAVTDTQYF. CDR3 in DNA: TGTGCCTGGGGGTACGGACTAGCGGTCACAGATACGCAGTATTTT.

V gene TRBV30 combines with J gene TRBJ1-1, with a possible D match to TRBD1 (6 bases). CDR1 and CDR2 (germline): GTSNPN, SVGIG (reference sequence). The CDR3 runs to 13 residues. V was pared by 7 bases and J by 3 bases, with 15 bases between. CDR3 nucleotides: TGTGCCTTATACACAGGGTCCTACACTGAAGCTTTCTTT. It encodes CALYTGSYTEAFF.

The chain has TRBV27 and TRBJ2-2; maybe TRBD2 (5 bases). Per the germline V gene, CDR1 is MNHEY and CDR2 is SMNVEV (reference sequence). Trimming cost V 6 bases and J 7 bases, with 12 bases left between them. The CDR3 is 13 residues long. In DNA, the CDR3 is TGTGCCAGCAGCCGGGAAACGGGCGGGGAGCTGTTTTTT. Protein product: CASSRETGGELFF.

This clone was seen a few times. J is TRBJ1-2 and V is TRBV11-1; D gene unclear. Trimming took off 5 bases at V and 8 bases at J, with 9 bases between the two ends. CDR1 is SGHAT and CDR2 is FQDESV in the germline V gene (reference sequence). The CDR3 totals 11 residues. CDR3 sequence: CASSHGVGYTF. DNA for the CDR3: TGTGCCAGCAGCCACGGGGTCGGCTACACCTTC. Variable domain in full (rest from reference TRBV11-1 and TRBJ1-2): EAEVAQSPRYKITEKSQAVAFWCDPISGHATLYWYRQILGQGPELLVQFQDESVVDDSQLPKDRFSAERLKGVDSTLKIQPAELGDSAMYLCASSHGVGYTFGSGTRLTVV.

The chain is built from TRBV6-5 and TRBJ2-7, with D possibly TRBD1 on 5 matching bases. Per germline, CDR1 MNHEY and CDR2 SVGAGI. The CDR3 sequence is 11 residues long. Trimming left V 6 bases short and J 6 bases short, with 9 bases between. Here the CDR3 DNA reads TGTGCCAGCAGGAATCAGGGCGAGCAGTACTTC. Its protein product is CASRNQGEQYF.